One sample yielded the 7 T cell receptor beta chains listed below, sequenced in a study of blood T cell repertoires in COVID-19. The assay was immunoSEQ multiplex PCR, and TCRdb's table has in-frame clones only and misses some. In the table there are about 240,000 clones, approximately 83% of which are singletons. The specimen sequenced was PBMCs or T cells enriched from blood (not recorded which). The receptors derive from a woman between 40 and 55 years old with acute COVID-19.

This clone was counted once. The rearrangement links TRBV7-2 to TRBJ2-1, with TRBD1 as a possible D gene (6 bases). V was pared by 1 base and J by 5 bases, with 12 bases between. Germline-derived CDR1 and CDR2 are SGHTA and FQGNSA. The CDR3 spans 15 residues. This CDR3 reads CASSLVGTSDNEQFF. As DNA, the CDR3 is TGTGCCAGCAGCTTAGTTGGGACATCTGACAATGAGCAGTTCTTC.

The rearrangement links TRBV27 to TRBJ1-5; 9 positions match TRBD1. The germline gives CDR1 MNHEY, CDR2 SMNVEV (reference sequence). The CDR3 sequence is 15 residues long. V shed 2 bases and J 6 bases; nucleotides not matched to a gene: 5. The CDR3 loop is CASSLIQGAGQPQHF. CDR3 DNA sequence: TGTGCCAGCAGTTTAATACAGGGGGCCGGTCAGCCCCAGCATTTT.

The rearrangement links TRBV19 to TRBJ1-1, with a tentative D call TRBD1 (6 bases). This CDR3 contains 11 residues. CDR1 and CDR2 (germline): LNHDA, SQIVND (reference sequence). Trimming cost V 8 bases and J 4 bases, with 8 bases left between them. In nucleotides, the CDR3 is TGTGCCAGTTTAGGGGGCACTGAAGCTTTCTTT. This gives the protein CASLGGTEAFF.

The genes are TRBV12-5 and TRBJ2-5; D unclear. Trimming took 1 base from V and 5 from J, leaving 17 bases between them. The CDR3 totals 16 residues. CDR1 is LGHNT, CDR2 FRNRAP, per germline. The CDR3 loop reads CASGLELSGRTETQYF. The CDR3 DNA follows: TGTGCTAGTGGTTTGGAACTATCGGGTAGAACGGAGACCCAGTACTTC.

As to this clone: At one end the junction does not follow the germline gene, possibly because of a read error. V is TRBV5-4 and J is TRBJ1-2; D not resolved. The germline CDR1 and CDR2 sequences are SGHNT and YYREEE (reference sequence). The CDR3 loop spans 15 amino acids. The CDR3 sequence: CASTAGGGSNDGYTF. The CDR3 DNA reads as TGTGCCAGCACCGCGGGAGGAGGGAGTAACGATGGCTACACCTTC.

The chain recombines TRBV7-9 with TRBJ1-2, with TRBD1 as a possible D gene (5 bases). The CDR3 is 14 residues long. Germline V gene sequence: CDR1 SEHNR, CDR2 FQNEAQ (reference sequence). Trimming removed 6 bases at V and 4 bases at J, with 15 bases between. The CDR3 is CASSSDGGAYGYTF. CDR3 bases: TGTGCCAGCAGTTCTGACGGTGGGGCCTATGGCTACACCTTC.

V and J are TRBV30 and TRBJ2-1, with a tentative D call TRBD1 (5 bases). The CDR3 extends over 13 amino acids. The V end lost 3 bases, the J end lost 7 bases, and 13 bases lay between the germline ends. The germline V gene has CDR1 GTSNPN and CDR2 SVGIG (reference sequence). The CDR3 DNA follows: TGTGCCTGGAGCAAAGGGGTTGAGAATGAGCAGTTCTTC. Its translation: CAWSKGVENEQFF.